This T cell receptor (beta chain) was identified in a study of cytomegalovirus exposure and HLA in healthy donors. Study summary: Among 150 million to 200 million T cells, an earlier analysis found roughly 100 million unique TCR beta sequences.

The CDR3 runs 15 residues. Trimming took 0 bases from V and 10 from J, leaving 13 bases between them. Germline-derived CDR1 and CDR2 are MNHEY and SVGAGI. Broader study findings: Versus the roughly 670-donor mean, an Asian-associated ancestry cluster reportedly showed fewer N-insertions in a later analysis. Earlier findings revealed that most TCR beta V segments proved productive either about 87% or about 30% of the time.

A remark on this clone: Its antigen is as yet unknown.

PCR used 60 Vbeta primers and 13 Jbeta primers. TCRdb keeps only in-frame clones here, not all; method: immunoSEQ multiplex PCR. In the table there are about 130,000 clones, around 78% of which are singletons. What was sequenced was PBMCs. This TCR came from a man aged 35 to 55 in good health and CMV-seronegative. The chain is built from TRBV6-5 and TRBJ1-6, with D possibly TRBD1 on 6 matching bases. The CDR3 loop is CASSYSSPGESPLHF. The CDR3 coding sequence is TGTGCCAGCAGTTACTCGTCTCCAGGGGAGTCACCCCTCCACTTT.